In this sample, the clone carrying this T cell receptor beta chain turned up many times. This sample was taken from a study of early T cells in non-severe SARS-CoV-2 infection. The CDR3 loop spans 14 amino acids. V was clipped by 1 base and J by 3 bases, with 10 bases between them. CDR1 is SGHAT, CDR2 FQNNGV, per germline. TCRdb redid the calling of the 5' RACE reads with MiXCR, one entry per CDR3 protein. The profile shows approximately 77,000 distinct CDR3 sequences, roughly an eighth of them singletons. This rearrangement joins TRBV11-2 to TRBJ2-7; D tentatively reads TRBD1 or TRBD2 (5 bases each). Specimen: whole blood, collected at baseline. The TCR comes from an adult who was a healthcare worker with PCR-confirmed SARS-CoV-2 infection or an uninfected control (not recorded which). The donor label of this sample is uncertain. This CDR3 is CASSLVFGGYEQYF. CDR3 in DNA: TGTGCCAGCAGCTTAGTGTTTGGGGGCTACGAGCAGTACTTC.